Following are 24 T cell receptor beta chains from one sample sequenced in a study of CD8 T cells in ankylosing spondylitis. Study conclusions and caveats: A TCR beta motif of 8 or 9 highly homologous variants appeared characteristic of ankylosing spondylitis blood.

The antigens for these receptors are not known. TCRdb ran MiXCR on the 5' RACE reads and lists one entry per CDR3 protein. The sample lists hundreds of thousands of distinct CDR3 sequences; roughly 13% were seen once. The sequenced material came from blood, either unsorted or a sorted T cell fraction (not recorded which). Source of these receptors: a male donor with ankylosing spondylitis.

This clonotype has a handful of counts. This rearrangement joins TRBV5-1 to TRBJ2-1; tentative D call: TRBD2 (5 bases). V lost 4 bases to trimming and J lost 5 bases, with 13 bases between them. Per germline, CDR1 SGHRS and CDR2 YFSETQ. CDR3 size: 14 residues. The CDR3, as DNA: TGCGCCAGCAGCGTAGCTAGCTGGAACAATGAGCAGTTCTTC. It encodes CASSVASWNNEQFF. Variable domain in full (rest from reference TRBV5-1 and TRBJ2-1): KAGVTQTPRYLIKTRGQQVTLSCSPISGHRSVSWYQQTPGQGLQFLFEYFSETQRNKGNFPGRFSGRQFSNSRSEMNVSTLELGDSALYLCASSVASWNNEQFFGPGTRLTVL.

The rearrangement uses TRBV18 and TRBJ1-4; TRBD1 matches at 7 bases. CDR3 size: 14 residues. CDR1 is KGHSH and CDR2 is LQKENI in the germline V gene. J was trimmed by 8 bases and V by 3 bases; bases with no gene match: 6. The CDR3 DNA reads TGTGCCAGCTCACCCCAAGGGACAGACGAAAAACTGTTTTTT. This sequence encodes CASSPQGTDEKLFF.

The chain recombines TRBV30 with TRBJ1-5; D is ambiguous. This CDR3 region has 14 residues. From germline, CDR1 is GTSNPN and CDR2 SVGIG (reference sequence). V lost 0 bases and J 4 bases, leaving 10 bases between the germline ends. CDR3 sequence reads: CAWSVGLGNQPQHF. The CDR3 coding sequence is TGTGCCTGGAGTGTAGGGCTCGGGAATCAGCCCCAGCATTTT. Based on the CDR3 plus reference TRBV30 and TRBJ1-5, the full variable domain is SQTIHQWPATLVQPVGSPLSLECTVEGTSNPNLYWYRQAAGRGLQLLFYSVGIGQISSEVPQNLSASRPQDRQFILSSKKLLLSDSGFYLCAWSVGLGNQPQHFGDGTRLSIL.

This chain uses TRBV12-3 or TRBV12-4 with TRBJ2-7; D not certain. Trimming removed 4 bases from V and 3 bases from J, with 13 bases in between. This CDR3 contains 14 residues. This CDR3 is CASSSDASYYEQYV. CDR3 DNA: TGTGCCAGCAGTTCGGACGCGTCCTACTACGAGCAGTACGTC.

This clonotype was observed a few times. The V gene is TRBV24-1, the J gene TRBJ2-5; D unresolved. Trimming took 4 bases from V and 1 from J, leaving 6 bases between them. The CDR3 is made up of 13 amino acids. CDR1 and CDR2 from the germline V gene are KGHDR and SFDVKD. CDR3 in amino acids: CATSEFAQETQYF. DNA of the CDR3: TGTGCCACCAGTGAGTTTGCCCAAGAGACCCAGTACTTC.

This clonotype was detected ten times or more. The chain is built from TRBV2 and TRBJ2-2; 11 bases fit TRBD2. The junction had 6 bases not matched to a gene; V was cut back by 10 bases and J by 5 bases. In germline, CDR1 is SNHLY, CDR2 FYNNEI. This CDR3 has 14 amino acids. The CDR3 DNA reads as TGTGCCACCACTAGCGGGAGAGGTACCGGGGAGCTGTTTTTT. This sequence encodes CATTSGRGTGELFF.

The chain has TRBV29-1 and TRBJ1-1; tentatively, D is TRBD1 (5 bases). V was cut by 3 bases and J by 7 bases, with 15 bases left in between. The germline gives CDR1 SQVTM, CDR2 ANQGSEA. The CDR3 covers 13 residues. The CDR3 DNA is TGCAGCGTTGAGGGGTCGACAGTTGATGAAGCTTTCTTT. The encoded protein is CSVEGSTVDEAFF.

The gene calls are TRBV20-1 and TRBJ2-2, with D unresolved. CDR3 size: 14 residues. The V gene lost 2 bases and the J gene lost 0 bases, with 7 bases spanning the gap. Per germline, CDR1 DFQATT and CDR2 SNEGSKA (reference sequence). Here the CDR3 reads CSARQPTNTGELFF. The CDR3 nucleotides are TGCAGTGCTAGACAACCCACGAACACCGGGGAGCTGTTTTTT.

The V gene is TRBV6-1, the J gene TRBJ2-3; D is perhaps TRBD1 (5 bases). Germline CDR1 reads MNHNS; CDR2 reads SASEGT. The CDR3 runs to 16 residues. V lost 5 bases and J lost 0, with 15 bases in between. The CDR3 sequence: CASSRPPRGSTDTQYF. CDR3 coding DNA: TGTGCCAGCAGTAGGCCCCCAAGGGGAAGCACAGATACGCAGTATTTT.

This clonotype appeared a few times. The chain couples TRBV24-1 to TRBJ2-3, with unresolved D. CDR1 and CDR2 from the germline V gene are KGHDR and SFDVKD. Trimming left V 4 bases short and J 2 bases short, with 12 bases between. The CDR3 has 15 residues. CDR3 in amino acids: CATSESQEFTDTQYF. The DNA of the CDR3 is TGTGCCACCAGTGAAAGCCAGGAGTTCACAGATACGCAGTATTTT.

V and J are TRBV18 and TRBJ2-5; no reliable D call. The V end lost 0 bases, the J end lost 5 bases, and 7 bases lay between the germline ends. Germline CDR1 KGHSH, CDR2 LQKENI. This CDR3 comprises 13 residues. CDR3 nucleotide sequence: TGTGCCAGCTCACCACCGAACGCGGAGACCCAGTACTTC. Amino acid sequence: CASSPPNAETQYF. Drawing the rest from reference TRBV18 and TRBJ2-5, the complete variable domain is NAGVMQNPRHLVRRRGQEARLRCSPMKGHSHVYWYRQLPEEGLKFMVYLQKENIIDESGMPKERFSAEFPKEGPSILRIQQVVRGDSAAYFCASSPPNAETQYFGPGTRLLVL.

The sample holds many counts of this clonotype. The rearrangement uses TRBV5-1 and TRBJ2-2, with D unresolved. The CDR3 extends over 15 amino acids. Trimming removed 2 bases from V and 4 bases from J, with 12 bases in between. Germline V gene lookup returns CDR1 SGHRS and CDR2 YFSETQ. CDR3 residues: CASSLGGWGTGELFF. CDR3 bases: TGCGCCAGCAGCTTAGGCGGATGGGGCACCGGGGAGCTGTTTTTT. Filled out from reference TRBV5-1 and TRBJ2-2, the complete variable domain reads KAGVTQTPRYLIKTRGQQVTLSCSPISGHRSVSWYQQTPGQGLQFLFEYFSETQRNKGNFPGRFSGRQFSNSRSEMNVSTLELGDSALYLCASSLGGWGTGELFFGEGSRLTVL.

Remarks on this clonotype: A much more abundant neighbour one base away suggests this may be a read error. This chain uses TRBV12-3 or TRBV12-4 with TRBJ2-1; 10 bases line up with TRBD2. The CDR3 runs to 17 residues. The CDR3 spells CACRDTGTSATYNEQFF. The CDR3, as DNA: TGTGCCTGCAGGGATACAGGGACTAGCGCGACCTACAATGAGCAGTTCTTC.

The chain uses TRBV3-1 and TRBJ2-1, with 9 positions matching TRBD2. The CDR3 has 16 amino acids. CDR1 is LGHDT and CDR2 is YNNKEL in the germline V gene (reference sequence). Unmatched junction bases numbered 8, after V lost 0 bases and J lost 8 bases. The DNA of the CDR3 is TGTGCCAGCAGCCAAGATCGCGGGAGGGCTTCAGATGAGCAGTTCTTC. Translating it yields CASSQDRGRASDEQFF.

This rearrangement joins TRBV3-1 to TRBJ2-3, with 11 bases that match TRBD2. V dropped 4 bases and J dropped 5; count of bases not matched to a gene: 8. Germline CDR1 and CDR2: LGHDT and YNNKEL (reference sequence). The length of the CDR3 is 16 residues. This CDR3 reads CASSLSSGRDGDTQYF. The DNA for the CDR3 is TGTGCCAGCAGCCTAAGTAGCGGGAGGGATGGAGATACGCAGTATTTT.

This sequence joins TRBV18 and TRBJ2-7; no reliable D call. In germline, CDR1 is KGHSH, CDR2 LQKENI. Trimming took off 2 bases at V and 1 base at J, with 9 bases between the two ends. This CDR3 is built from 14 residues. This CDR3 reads CASSPSPRSYEQYV. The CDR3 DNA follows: TGTGCCAGCTCACCAAGTCCGAGGTCCTACGAGCAGTACGTC.

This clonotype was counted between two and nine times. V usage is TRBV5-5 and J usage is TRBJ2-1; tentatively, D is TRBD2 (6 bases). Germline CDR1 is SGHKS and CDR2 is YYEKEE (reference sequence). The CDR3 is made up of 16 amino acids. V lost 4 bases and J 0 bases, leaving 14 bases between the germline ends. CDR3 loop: CASSLGTQSSYNEQFF. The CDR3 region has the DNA TGTGCCAGCAGCCTAGGGACTCAATCCTCCTACAATGAGCAGTTCTTC.

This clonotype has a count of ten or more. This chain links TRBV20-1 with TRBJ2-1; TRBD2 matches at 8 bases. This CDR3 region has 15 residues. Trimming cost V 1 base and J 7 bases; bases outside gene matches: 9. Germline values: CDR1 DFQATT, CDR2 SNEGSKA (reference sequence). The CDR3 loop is CSARVSSGGGNEQFF. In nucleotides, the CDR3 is TGCAGTGCTAGAGTCTCCAGCGGGGGCGGGAATGAGCAGTTCTTC.

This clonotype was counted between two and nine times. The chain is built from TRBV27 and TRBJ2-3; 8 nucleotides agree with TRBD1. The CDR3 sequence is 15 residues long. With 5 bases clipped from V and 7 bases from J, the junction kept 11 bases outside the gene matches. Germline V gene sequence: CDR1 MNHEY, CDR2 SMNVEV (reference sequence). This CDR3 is CASSDQGAARYTQYF. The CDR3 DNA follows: TGTGCCAGCAGTGATCAGGGGGCTGCAAGGTATACGCAGTATTTT.

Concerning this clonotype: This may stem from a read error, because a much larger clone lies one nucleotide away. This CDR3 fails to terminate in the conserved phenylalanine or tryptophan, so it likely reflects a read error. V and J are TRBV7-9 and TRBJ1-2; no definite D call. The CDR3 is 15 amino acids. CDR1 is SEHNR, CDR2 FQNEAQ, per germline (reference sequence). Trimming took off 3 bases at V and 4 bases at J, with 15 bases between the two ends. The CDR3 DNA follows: TGTGCCAGCAGCTTTGGCACCCTGATGGGCTATGGCTACACCTTA. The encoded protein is CASSFGTLMGYGYTL.

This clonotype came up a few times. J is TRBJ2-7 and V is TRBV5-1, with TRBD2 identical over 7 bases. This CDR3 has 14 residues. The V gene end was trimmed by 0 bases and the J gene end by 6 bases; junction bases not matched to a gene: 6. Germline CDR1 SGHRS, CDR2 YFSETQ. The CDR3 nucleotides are TGCGCCAGCAGCTTGGGGCTAGCGGACACCGAGCAGTACGTC. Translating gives CASSLGLADTEQYV.

CDR3 nucleotide sequence: TGCGCCAGCAGCTTGGGGCTCCTGGGTCCACAAGAGACCCAGTACTTC. It codes for CASSLGLLGPQETQYF. The chain couples TRBV5-1 to TRBJ2-5; D is unclear. V was pared by 0 bases and J by 2 bases, with 14 bases between. Germline values: CDR1 SGHRS, CDR2 YFSETQ. This CDR3 comprises 16 residues.

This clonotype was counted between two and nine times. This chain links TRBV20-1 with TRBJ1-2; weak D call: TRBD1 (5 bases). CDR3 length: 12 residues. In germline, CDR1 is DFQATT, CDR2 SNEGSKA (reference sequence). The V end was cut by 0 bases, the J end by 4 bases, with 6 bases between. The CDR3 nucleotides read TGCAGTGCTAGAGATCAGGGCTATGGCTACACCTTC. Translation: CSARDQGYGYTF.

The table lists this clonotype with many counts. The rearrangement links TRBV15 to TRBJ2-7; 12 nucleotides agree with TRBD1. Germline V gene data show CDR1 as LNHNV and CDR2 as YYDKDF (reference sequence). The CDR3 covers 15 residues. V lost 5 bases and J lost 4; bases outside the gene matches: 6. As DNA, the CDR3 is TGTGCCACCAGCGTCCGGGACAGGGGGCTTTACGAGCAGTACTTC. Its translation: CATSVRDRGLYEQYF. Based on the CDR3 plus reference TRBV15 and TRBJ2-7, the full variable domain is DAMVIQNPRYQVTQFGKPVTLSCSQTLNHNVMYWYQQKSSQAPKLLFHYYDKDFNNEADTPDNFQSRRPNTSFCFLDIRSPGLGDTAMYLCATSVRDRGLYEQYFGPGTRLTVT.